This entry concerns a single T cell receptor beta chain. The entry originates in a study of control samples from healthy donors and cancer patients. Trimming removed 8 bases from V and 8 bases from J, with 19 bases in between. The CDR3 loop spans 14 amino acids. Germline V gene data show CDR1 as MDHEN and CDR2 as SYDVKM. Produced via immunoSEQ multiplex PCR; TCRdb's table is partial and in-frame only. This table holds fewer than 65,000 clones, around 90% found once. The TCR originated in a man in his forties or fifties with colorectal cancer. Sequences were obtained from PBMCs. V usage is TRBV28 and J usage is TRBJ2-1; D uncertain. CDR3 nucleotides: TGTGCCAGCGGCCTCGCAAATGGATATTATGAGCAGTTCTTC. It encodes CASGLANGYYEQFF.